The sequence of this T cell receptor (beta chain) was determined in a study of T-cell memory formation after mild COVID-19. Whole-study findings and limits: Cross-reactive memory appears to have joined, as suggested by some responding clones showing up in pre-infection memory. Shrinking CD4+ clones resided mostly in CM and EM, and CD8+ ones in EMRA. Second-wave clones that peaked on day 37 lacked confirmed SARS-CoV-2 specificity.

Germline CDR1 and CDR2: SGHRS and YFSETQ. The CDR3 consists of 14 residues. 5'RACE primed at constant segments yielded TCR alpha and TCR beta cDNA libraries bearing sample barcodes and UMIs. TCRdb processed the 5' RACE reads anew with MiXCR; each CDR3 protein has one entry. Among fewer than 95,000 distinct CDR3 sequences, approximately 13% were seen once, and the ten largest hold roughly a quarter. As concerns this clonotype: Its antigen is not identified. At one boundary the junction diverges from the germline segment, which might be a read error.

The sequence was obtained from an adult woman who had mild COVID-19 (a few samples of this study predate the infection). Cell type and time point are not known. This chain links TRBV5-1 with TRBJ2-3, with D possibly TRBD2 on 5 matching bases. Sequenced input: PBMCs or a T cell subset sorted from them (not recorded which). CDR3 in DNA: TGCGACAGCAGCCACACCCTTAGCGAGGATACGCAGTATTTT. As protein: CDSSHTLSEDTQYF.